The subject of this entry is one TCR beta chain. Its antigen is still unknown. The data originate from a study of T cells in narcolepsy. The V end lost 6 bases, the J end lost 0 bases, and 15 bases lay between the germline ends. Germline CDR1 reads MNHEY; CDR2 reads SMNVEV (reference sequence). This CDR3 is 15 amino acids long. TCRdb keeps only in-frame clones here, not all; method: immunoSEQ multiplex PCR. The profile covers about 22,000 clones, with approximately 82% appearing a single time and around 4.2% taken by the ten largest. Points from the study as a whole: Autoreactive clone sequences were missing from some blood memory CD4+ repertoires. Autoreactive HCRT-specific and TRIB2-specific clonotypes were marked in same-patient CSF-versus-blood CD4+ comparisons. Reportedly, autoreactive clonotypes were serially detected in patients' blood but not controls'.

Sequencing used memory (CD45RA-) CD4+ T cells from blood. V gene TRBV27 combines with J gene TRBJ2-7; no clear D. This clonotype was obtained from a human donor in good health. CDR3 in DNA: TGTGCCAGCAGGCGCCAGCCGGAAAGCTCCTACGAGCAGTACTTC. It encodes CASRRQPESSYEQYF.